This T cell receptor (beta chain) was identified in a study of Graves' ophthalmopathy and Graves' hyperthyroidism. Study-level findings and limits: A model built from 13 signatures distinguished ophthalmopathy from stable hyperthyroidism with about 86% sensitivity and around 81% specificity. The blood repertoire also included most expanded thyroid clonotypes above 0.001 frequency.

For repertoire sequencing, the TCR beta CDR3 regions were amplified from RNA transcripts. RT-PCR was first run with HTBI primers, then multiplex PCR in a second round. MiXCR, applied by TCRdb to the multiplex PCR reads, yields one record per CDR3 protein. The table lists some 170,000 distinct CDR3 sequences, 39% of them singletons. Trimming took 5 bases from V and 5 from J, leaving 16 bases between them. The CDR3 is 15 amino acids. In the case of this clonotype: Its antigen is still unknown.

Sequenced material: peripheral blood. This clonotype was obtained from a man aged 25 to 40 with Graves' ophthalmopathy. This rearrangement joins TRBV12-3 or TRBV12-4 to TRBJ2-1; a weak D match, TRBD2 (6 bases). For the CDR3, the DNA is TGTGCCAGCAGTGGGGACGGGACTGCTAACAATGAGCAGTTCTTC. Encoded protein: CASSGDGTANNEQFF.